The clone carrying this T cell receptor (beta chain) was recorded at least ten times. Its target is not known. This entry belongs to a study of blood T cells in healthy people across ages. Study-level background: About one barcoded beta molecule per two T cells was the capture yield of template switching. General observations from the study: Lack of knowledge of donor CMV status possibly confounded expanded clonotype changes. Since the PBMCs were unsorted, naive and antigen-experienced cells could not be conclusively compared.

A second PCR, run for roughly 7 to 11 cycles, used a sample-barcoded 5' primer plus a J-beta primer mix. TCRdb itself ran the 5' RACE reads through MiXCR, one entry per CDR3 protein. The sample records fewer than 800,000 distinct CDR3 sequences, around 45% being singletons. After removal of 8 bases from V and 10 bases from J, the junction contained 9 bases not matched to a gene. Germline CDR1 and CDR2: LGHNA and YSLEER. This CDR3 contains 14 residues. The rearrangement links TRBV4-3 to TRBJ1-6, with 9 bases fitting TRBD1. What was sequenced was blood. The TCR comes from a woman between 55 and 75 years old in good health. CDR3 in amino acids: CASRVRDRVSPLHF. The CDR3 DNA reads TGCGCCAGCCGGGTCCGGGACAGGGTCTCACCCCTCCACTTT.